The clone carrying this TCR beta chain was seen at least ten times. Its antigen is undetermined. The sample originates from a study of spatial heterogeneity in lung cancer. Study summary: Tumor-region counts of TCR transcripts tracked strongly with a T cell module score from matched bulk RNA-seq.

V lost 10 bases and J 2 bases, leaving 15 bases between the germline ends. The CDR3 sequence is 13 residues long. The V gene's germline CDR1 is MDHEN and CDR2 SYDVKM. The library protocol tagged each TCR cDNA with a unique molecular identifier. TCRdb analysed the 5' RACE reads with MiXCR anew, one entry per CDR3 protein. This table holds some 96,000 distinct CDR3 sequences, 4% to 4.5% found once. Time point in this sample: sample taken at primary tumor resection. Findings and caveats of the study: Expanded intratumoral alpha and beta TCR counts tracked tumor mutation counts.

This receptor was taken from a male donor with early-stage non-small cell lung cancer. The chain links TRBV28 to TRBJ2-7; D may be TRBD2 (6 bases). Sequenced material: lung tumor tissue, taken at surgery. CDR3 loop: CATREEATYEQYF. In DNA, the CDR3 is TGTGCCACCAGGGAGGAGGCGACCTACGAGCAGTACTTC.